The clone carrying this TCR beta chain was recorded many times. What it recognizes is unknown. These data belong to a study of regulatory T cells in long-lasting Graves disease. Study-level information: Persistence in Graves' disease required over 5 years of antithyroid drugs plus positive TSH receptor antibodies. General study results and limits: Between persistent patients, thousands of public clonotypes were shared, exceeding the 966 shared between new patients.

Trimming pared 3 bases from V and 0 bases from J, leaving 11 bases between. Germline V lookup: CDR1 MNHEY, CDR2 SMNVEV (reference sequence). The CDR3 covers 15 residues. Building of the TCR beta libraries involved iRepertoire HTBI primers and Arm-PCR of CDR3 regions. TCRdb redid the calling of the multiplex PCR reads with MiXCR, one entry per CDR3 protein. The table has about 470,000 distinct CDR3 sequences, around 21% seen once. Stated time point: persistent/refractory GD, antithyroid drugs over 5 years with positive TRAb. Making the TCR library involved RNA that had been extracted from PBMCs. Staff took approximately 8.7 milliliters of peripheral blood and put it into EDTA tubes.

The material sequenced was peripheral blood mononuclear cells (PBMCs), taken when the disease was refractory, from a patient treated with antithyroid drugs. The chain uses TRBV27 and TRBJ1-1; no definite D call. This TCR derives from a female donor with Graves disease. DNA of the CDR3: TGTGCCAGCAGTTTTGGGTATCCGATGAACACTGAAGCTTTCTTT. Translating gives CASSFGYPMNTEAFF.